This passage covers 9 T cell receptor beta chains from one sample sequenced in a study of T cells in Graves' hyperthyroidism and ophthalmopathy. From RNA transcripts, TCR beta CDR3 regions were amplified. HTBI primers were used for first-round RT-PCR of the TCR CDR3. TCRdb called the multiplex PCR reads again in MiXCR, with one record for every CDR3 protein. Altogether 500,000 to 600,000 distinct CDR3 sequences are present, 20% being singletons, with the ten largest covering roughly 44%. The sequencing sample was made of blood. These receptors were collected from a man aged 35 to 55 with Graves' ophthalmopathy.

The chain combines TRBV7-9 with TRBJ2-6; 8 bases fit TRBD1. V lost 3 bases and J lost 2; bases outside the gene matches: 3. CDR3 length: 16 residues. Germline CDR1 SEHNR, CDR2 FQNEAQ (reference sequence). The CDR3 nucleotides read TGTGCCAGCAGCTTTAACAGGGGGGCTGGGGCCAACGTCCTGACTTTC. Amino acid sequence: CASSFNRGAGANVLTF.

This clonotype was seen ten or more times. This chain connects TRBV6-1 to TRBJ2-7, with TRBD2 matching 13 bases. V shed 8 bases and J 6 bases; nucleotides not matched to a gene: 7. The germline V gene encodes CDR1 MNHNS and CDR2 SASEGT. This CDR3 region has 14 residues. CDR3 DNA: TGTGCCAGCGCCCGACTAGCGGGAGGTACCGAGCAGTACTTC. Translation gives CASARLAGGTEQYF.

This clonotype was seen a few times. The chain carries TRBV7-2 and TRBJ1-6; D is unresolved. Germline-derived CDR1 and CDR2 are SGHTA and FQGNSA. The CDR3 has 15 residues. Trimming shortened V by 1 base and J by 5 bases, and 9 bases separated the two germline ends. The CDR3 loop reads CASSLGLTDNSPLHF. The CDR3 region has the DNA TGTGCCAGCAGCTTAGGACTTACCGATAATTCACCCCTCCACTTT.

The J gene is TRBJ2-5, the V gene TRBV7-9, with TRBD2 matching over 8 bases. V trimming: 11 bases; J trimming: 1 base; junction bases outside the gene matches: 30. The germline V gene encodes CDR1 SEHNR and CDR2 FQNEAQ (reference sequence). The CDR3 totals 21 residues. CDR3 bases: TGTGCCTGGAGCGCTTCGCGGGGCGGGGGGCCCTGGATGTACCTCCAAGAGACCCAGTACTTC. Its translation is CAWSASRGGGPWMYLQETQYF.

This clonotype was counted only a few times. The rearrangement links TRBV7-9 to TRBJ2-1; 7 nucleotides line up with TRBD1. J gave up 4 bases and V 7 bases, and 1 base lay outside the gene matches. The CDR3 contains 12 residues. The germline V gene has CDR1 SEHNR and CDR2 FQNEAQ (reference sequence). The CDR3 sequence is CASKGQYNEQFF. CDR3 in DNA: TGTGCCAGCAAGGGACAGTACAATGAGCAGTTCTTC.

This clonotype was detected ten times or more. This sequence joins TRBV3-1 and TRBJ1-2, with 7 bases identical to TRBD1. This CDR3 is 13 amino acids long. Trimming removed 6 bases from V and 3 bases from J; junction bases left unmatched: 4. The germline CDR1 and CDR2 sequences are LGHDT and YNNKEL (reference sequence). In DNA form, the CDR3 reads TGTGCCAGCAGGAACAGGGGTGACTATGGCTACACCTTC. Protein sequence: CASRNRGDYGYTF.

At least ten counts were recorded for this clonotype. V is TRBV7-8 and J is TRBJ2-7; 10 nucleotides match TRBD2. The CDR3 is 15 residues long. Germline CDR1 is SGHVS and CDR2 is FQNEAQ. The J segment lost 4 bases and the V segment lost 3 bases, leaving 6 bases of the junction unmatched. The CDR3 DNA reads as TGTGCCAGCAGCTTCGCTTTTAGCGGGAGGTACGAGCAGTACTTC. Translation: CASSFAFSGRYEQYF.

The chain employs TRBV7-9 and TRBJ2-7; D may be TRBD1 or TRBD2 (5 bases each). The CDR3 length is 14 residues. V was trimmed by 3 bases and J by 4 bases, leaving 13 bases between them. Germline-derived CDR1 and CDR2 are SEHNR and FQNEAQ (reference sequence). CDR3 region: CASSFWDRAYEQYF. The CDR3 DNA reads TGTGCCAGCAGCTTTTGGGACCGCGCTTACGAGCAGTACTTC.

There are a few counts of this clonotype. The gene calls are TRBV10-3 and TRBJ1-6; a possible D gene is TRBD1 (6 bases). Germline V gene data show CDR1 as ENHRY and CDR2 as SYGVKD. CDR3 size: 12 residues. Trimming cost V 10 bases and J 9 bases, with 13 bases left between them. The CDR3: CATRQDRSPLHF. DNA for the CDR3: TGTGCCACCAGACAGGATCGTTCACCCCTCCACTTT.